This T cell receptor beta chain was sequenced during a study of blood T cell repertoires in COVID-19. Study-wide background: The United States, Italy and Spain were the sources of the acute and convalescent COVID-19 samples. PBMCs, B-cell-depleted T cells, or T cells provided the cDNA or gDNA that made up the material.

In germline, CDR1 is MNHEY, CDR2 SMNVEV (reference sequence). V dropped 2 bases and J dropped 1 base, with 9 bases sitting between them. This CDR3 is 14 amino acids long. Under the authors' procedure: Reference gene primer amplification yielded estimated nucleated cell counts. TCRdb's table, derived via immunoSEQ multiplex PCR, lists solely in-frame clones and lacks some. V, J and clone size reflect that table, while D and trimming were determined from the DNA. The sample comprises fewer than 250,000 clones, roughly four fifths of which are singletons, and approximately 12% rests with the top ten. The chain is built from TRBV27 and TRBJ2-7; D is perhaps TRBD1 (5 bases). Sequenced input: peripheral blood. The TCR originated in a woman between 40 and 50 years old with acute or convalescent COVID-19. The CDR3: CASSLTRASYEQYF. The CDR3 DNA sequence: TGTGCCAGCAGTTTAACCAGGGCGTCCTACGAGCAGTACTTC.